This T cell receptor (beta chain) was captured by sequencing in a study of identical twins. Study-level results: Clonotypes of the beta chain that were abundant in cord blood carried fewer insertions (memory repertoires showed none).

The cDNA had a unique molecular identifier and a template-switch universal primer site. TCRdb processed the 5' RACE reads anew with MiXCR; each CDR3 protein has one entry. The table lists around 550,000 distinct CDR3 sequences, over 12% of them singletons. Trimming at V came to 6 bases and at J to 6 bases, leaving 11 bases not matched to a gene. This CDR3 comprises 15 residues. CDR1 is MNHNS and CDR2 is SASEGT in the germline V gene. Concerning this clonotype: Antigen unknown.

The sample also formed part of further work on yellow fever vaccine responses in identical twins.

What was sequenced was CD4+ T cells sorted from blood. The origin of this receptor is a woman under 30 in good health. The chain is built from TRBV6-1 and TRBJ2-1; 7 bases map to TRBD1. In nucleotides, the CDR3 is TGTGCCAGCAGCGGACAGGTACGGAAGGGCAATGAGCAGTTCTTC. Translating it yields CASSGQVRKGNEQFF.